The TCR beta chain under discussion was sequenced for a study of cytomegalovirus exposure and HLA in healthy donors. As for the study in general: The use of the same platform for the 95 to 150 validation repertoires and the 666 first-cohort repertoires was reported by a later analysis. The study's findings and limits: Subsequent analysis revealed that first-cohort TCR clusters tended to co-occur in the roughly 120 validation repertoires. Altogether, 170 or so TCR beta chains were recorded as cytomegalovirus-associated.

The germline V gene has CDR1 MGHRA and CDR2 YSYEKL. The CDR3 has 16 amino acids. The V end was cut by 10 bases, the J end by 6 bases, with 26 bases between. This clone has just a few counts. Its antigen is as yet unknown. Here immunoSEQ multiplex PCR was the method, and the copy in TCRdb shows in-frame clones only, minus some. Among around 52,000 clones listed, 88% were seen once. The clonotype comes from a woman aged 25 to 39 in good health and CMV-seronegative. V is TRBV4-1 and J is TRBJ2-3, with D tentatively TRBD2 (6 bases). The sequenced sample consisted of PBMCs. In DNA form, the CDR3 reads TGCGCCACTGGTACCGGGGCTAGCGAGGGAGTCGATACGCAGTATTTT. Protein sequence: CATGTGASEGVDTQYF.